This T cell receptor beta chain was observed in a study of shared clonotypes between healthy human individuals. The CDR3 has 15 amino acids. The V gene's germline CDR1 is SGHTA and CDR2 FQGTGA. V gave up 5 bases and J gave up 5 bases; unmatched junction bases: 7. Deep level was the assay's run setting. Sequencing was performed with immunoSEQ multiplex PCR; in TCRdb, only in-frame clones are kept and a portion is missing. Here the sample spans over a million clones, about four fifths being singletons. A CD45RA+ naive subset and a CD45RA-negative memory subset were split from CD4+ cells. This TCR was sampled from a man younger than 35 in good health. Some clones in this sample may be carry-over from other donors' samples. Sequenced material: memory CD4+ T cells from PBMCs. The subset denotes: CD45RA-negative fraction. J is TRBJ2-7 and V is TRBV7-3; 12 positions agree with TRBD2. The CDR3 protein is CASSPRLAGVNEQYF. In DNA, the CDR3 is TGTGCCAGCAGCCCGAGACTAGCGGGAGTTAACGAGCAGTACTTC.